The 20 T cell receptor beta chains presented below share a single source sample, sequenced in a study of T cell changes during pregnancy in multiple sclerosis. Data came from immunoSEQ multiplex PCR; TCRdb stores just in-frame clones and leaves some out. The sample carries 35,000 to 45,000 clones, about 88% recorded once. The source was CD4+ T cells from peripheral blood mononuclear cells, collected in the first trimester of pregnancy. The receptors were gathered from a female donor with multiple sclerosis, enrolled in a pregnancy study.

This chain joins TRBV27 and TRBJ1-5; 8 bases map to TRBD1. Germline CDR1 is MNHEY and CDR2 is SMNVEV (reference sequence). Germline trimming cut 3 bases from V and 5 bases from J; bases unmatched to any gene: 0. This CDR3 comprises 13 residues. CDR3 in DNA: TGTGCCAGCAGTTTGGACAGGGATCAGCCCCAGCATTTT. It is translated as CASSLDRDQPQHF.

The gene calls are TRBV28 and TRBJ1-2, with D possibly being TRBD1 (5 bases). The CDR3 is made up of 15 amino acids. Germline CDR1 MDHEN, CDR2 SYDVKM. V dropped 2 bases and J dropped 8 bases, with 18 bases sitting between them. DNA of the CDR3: TGTGCCAGCAGTTTAGGGGCAGGGTTGGTACAGGGCTACACCTTC. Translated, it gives CASSLGAGLVQGYTF.

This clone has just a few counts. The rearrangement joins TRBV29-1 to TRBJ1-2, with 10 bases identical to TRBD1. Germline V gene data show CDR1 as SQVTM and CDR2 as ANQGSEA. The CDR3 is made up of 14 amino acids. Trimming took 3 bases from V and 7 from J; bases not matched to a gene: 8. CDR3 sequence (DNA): TGCAGCGTTGACACCGGGACAGGGGCGGGTGGCTACACCTTC. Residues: CSVDTGTGAGGYTF.

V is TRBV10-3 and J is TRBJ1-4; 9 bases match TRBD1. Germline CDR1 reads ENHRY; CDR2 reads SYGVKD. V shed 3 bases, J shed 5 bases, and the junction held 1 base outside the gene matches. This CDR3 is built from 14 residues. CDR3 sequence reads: CAISEGTGNEKLFF. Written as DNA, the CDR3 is TGTGCCATCAGTGAAGGGACAGGGAATGAAAAACTGTTTTTT.

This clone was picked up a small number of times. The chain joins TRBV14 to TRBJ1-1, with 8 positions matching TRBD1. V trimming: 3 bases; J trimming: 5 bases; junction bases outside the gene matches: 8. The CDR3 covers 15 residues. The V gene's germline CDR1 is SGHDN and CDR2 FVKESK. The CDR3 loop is CASSHSQGEGTEAFF. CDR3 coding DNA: TGTGCCAGCAGCCATTCACAGGGGGAAGGTACTGAAGCTTTCTTT.

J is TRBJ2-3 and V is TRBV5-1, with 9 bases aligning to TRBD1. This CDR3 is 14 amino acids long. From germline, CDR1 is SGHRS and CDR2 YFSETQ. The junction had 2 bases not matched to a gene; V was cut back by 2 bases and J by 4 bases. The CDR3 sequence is CASSLQGASDTQYF. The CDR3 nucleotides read TGCGCCAGCAGCTTACAGGGGGCATCAGATACGCAGTATTTT. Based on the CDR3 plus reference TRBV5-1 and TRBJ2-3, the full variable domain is KAGVTQTPRYLIKTRGQQVTLSCSPISGHRSVSWYQQTPGQGLQFLFEYFSETQRNKGNFPGRFSGRQFSNSRSEMNVSTLELGDSALYLCASSLQGASDTQYFGPGTRLTVL.

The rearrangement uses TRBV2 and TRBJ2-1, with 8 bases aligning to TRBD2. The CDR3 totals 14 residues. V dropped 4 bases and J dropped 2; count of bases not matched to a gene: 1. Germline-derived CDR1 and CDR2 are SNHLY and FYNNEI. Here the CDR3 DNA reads TGTGCCAGCAGTGTCGGGAGGGCCTACAATGAGCAGTTCTTC. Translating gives CASSVGRAYNEQFF.

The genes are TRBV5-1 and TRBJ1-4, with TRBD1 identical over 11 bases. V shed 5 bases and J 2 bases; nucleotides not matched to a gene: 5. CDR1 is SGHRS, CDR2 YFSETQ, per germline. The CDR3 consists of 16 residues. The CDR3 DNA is TGCGCCAGCAGACCCGGGACAGGGGGGACTAATGAAAAACTGTTTTTT. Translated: CASRPGTGGTNEKLFF.

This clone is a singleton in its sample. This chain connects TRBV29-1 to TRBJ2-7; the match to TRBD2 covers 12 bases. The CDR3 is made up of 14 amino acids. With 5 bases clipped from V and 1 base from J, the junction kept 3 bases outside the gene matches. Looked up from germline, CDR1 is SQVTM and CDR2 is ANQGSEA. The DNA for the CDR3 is TGCAGCGTTTCGACTAGCGGGAGTTCCTACGAGCAGTACTTC. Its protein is CSVSTSGSSYEQYF.

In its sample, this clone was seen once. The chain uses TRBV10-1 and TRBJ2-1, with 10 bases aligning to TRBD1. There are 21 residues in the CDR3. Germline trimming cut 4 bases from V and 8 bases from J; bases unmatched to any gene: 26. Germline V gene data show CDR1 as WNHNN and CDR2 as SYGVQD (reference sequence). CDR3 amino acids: CASSGTLPKPGQGSEGDEQFF. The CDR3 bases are TGCGCCAGCAGTGGAACCTTACCAAAGCCGGGACAGGGGAGTGAGGGGGATGAGCAGTTCTTC.

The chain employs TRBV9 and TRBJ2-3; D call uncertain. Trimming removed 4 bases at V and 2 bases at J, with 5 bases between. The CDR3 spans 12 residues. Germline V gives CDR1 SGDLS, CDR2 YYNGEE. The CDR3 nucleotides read TGTGCCAGCAGCAAAGCCACAGATACGCAGTATTTT. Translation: CASSKATDTQYF.

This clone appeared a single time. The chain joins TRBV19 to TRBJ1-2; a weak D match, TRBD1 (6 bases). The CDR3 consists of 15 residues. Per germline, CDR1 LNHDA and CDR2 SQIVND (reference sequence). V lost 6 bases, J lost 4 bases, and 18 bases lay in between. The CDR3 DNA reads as TGTGCCAGTAGCCTCCCCAGGGGCGCGGCCTATGGCTACACCTTC. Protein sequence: CASSLPRGAAYGYTF.

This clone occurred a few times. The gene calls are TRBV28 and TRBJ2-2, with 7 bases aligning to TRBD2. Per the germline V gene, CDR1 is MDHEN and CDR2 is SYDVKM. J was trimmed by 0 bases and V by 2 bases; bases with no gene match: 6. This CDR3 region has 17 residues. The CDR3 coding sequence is TGTGCCAGCAGTTTAAGCGGGGTCAGCGCGAACACCGGGGAGCTGTTTTTT. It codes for CASSLSGVSANTGELFF.

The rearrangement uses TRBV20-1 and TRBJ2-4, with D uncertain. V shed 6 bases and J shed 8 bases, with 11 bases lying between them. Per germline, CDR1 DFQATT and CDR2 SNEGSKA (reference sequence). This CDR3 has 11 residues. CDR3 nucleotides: TGCAGTGCCGGATCGGCGGACATTCAGTACTTC. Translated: CSAGSADIQYF.

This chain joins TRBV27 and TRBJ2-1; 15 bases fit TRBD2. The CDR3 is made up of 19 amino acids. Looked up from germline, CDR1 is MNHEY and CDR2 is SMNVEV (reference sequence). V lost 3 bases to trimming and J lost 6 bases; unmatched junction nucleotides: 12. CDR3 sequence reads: CASSFLRTSGGGGFNEQFF. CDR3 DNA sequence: TGTGCCAGCAGTTTTTTACGGACTAGCGGGGGGGGTGGCTTCAATGAGCAGTTCTTC.

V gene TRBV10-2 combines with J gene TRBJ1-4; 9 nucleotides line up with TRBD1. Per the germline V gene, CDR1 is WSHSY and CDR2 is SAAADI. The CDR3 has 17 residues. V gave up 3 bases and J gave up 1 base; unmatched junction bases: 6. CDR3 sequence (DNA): TGCGCCAGCAGTGATCCGGGACAGGGAATAACTAATGAAAAACTGTTTTTT. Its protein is CASSDPGQGITNEKLFF.

The CDR3 nucleotides are TGTGCCACCAGCAGAGGGGGCGGAGCGAGCCACGAGCAGTACTTC. Protein: CATSRGGGASHEQYF. The chain is built from TRBV15 and TRBJ2-7, with D maybe TRBD1 (5 bases). This CDR3 is built from 15 residues. Trimming stripped 1 base from V and 5 bases from J, with 15 bases between. Germline CDR1 is LNHNV and CDR2 is YYDKDF (reference sequence).

The CDR3, as DNA: TGTGCCAGCAGCTTACTAGCGGGAACGTTGGTAAATGAGCAGTTCTTC. Translated: CASSLLAGTLVNEQFF. This chain links TRBV11-2 with TRBJ2-1, with 9 bases lining up with TRBD2. V shed 2 bases, J shed 7 bases, and the junction held 9 bases outside the gene matches. Germline V gene data show CDR1 as SGHAT and CDR2 as FQNNGV. This CDR3 has 16 residues.

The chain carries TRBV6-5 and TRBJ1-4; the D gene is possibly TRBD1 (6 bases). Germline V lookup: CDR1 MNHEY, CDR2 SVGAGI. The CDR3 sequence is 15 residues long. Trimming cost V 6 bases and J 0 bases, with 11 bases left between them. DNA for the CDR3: TGTGCCAGCAGACCTCACAGGGCAACTAATGAAAAACTGTTTTTT. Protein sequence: CASRPHRATNEKLFF.

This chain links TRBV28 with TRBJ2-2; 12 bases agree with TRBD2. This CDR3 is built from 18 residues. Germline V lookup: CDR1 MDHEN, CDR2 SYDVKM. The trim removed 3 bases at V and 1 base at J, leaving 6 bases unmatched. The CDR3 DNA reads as TGTGCCAGCAGTTTCCTCGGGACTAGCGGGCGGAACACCGGGGAGCTGTTTTTT. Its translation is CASSFLGTSGRNTGELFF.